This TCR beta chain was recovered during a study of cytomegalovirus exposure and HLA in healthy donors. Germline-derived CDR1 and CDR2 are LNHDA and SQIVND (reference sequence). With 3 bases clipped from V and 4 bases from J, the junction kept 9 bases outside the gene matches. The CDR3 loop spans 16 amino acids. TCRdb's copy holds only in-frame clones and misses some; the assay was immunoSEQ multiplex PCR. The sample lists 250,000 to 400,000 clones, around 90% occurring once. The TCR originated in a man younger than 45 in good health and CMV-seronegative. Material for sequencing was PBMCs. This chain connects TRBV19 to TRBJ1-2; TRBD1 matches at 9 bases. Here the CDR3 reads CASSIAPRQGVYGYTF. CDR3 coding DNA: TGTGCCAGTAGTATCGCTCCGAGACAGGGGGTCTATGGCTACACCTTC.